These 18 T cell receptor beta chains came from one sample sequenced in a study of T cell responses to AZD1222 COVID-19 vaccine. Assay used: immunoSEQ multiplex PCR; TCRdb lists only in-frame clones, some missing. The sample lists 80,000 to 90,000 clones; about 92% were seen once. The specimen was peripheral blood, collected on day 0 of AZD1222 vaccination. All receptors derive from an adult in good health.

The chain has TRBV7-9 and TRBJ2-1, with 8 bases aligning to TRBD2. CDR3 length: 17 residues. Losses at the gene ends were 6 bases for V and 8 bases for J; bases not matched to a gene: 18. Germline values: CDR1 SEHNR, CDR2 FQNEAQ (reference sequence). The CDR3 DNA follows: TGTGCCAGCAGAGGCGGGAGGCTATACGAAGATGTGCATGAGCAGTTCTTC. Encoded protein: CASRGGRLYEDVHEQFF.

The chain employs TRBV19 and TRBJ2-2, with TRBD2 identical over 10 bases. Germline V gene sequence: CDR1 LNHDA, CDR2 SQIVND (reference sequence). The CDR3 length is 19 residues. V dropped 1 base and J dropped 3; count of bases not matched to a gene: 11. CDR3 DNA sequence: TGTGCCAGTAGTATAGTATTGCTAGCGGGAGAGGGGTACACCGGGGAGCTGTTTTTT. It is translated as CASSIVLLAGEGYTGELFF.

The chain is built from TRBV19 and TRBJ2-3, with a tentative D call TRBD2 (5 bases). Germline loops: CDR1 LNHDA, CDR2 SQIVND (reference sequence). V lost 5 bases and J 2 bases, leaving 11 bases between the germline ends. This CDR3 is built from 14 residues. CDR3 sequence: CASSDQDYTDTQYF. The DNA of the CDR3 is TGTGCCAGTAGTGACCAAGACTACACAGATACGCAGTATTTT.

This chain's CDR3 is CASSLWTGELFF. Written as DNA, the CDR3 is TGTGCCAGCAGTTTGTGGACCGGGGAGCTGTTTTTT. The genes are TRBV28 and TRBJ2-2; no clear D. The CDR3 runs 12 residues. Deletions cut 3 bases from V and 5 bases from J, with 4 bases between. The germline gives CDR1 MDHEN, CDR2 SYDVKM.

The chain has TRBV12-3 or TRBV12-4 and TRBJ2-7; TRBD2 aligns across 9 bases. This CDR3 has 12 residues. The V and J ends lost 6 bases and 6 bases, in that order; junction bases with no gene match: 3. Written as DNA, the CDR3 is TGTGCCAGCAGGCCGCGGGAGGGCGAGCAGTACTTC. It specifies CASRPREGEQYF.

The chain couples TRBV6-5 to TRBJ1-1; the D is unclear. Germline CDR1 MNHEY, CDR2 SVGAGI. Trimming stripped 5 bases from V and 0 bases from J, with 10 bases between. This CDR3 is built from 14 residues. The CDR3, as DNA: TGTGCCAGCAGTAACACCTACATGAACACTGAAGCTTTCTTT. This gives the protein CASSNTYMNTEAFF.

This clone showed up just once. This sequence joins TRBV12-3 or TRBV12-4 and TRBJ1-5; D gene uncertain. The CDR3 is made up of 13 amino acids. V was pared by 5 bases and J by 6 bases, with 11 bases between. Here the CDR3 DNA reads TGTGCCAGCAGTGCGGGGTTGGGTCAGCCCCAGCATTTT. This translates into CASSAGLGQPQHF.

The J gene is TRBJ2-5, the V gene TRBV5-5; D gene uncertain. The germline gives CDR1 SGHKS, CDR2 YYEKEE (reference sequence). This CDR3 contains 15 residues. Deletions cut 0 bases from V and 4 bases from J, with 13 bases between. CDR3 residues: CASSLAPQFGETQYF. In DNA, the CDR3 is TGTGCCAGCAGCTTGGCCCCCCAGTTTGGAGAGACCCAGTACTTC.

The J gene is TRBJ2-7, the V gene TRBV28; no clear D. V gave up 5 bases and J gave up 6 bases, with 5 bases separating them. The CDR3 loop spans 10 amino acids. CDR1 and CDR2 from the germline V gene are MDHEN and SYDVKM. The DNA of the CDR3 is TGTGCCAGCAGTCGGTCCGAGCAGTACTTC. Amino acid sequence: CASSRSEQYF.

The gene calls are TRBV7-9 and TRBJ2-1, with 10 positions matching TRBD2. Losses at the gene ends were 2 bases for V and 8 bases for J; bases not matched to a gene: 6. The CDR3 runs to 15 residues. Germline V gives CDR1 SEHNR, CDR2 FQNEAQ (reference sequence). CDR3 bases: TGTGCCAGCAGCTTATTAGCGGGAGGAGCAGATGAGCAGTTCTTC. It translates to CASSLLAGGADEQFF.

The V and J genes are TRBV19 and TRBJ1-4; 9 bases map to TRBD1. The CDR3 is 14 residues long. The V gene's germline CDR1 is LNHDA and CDR2 SQIVND (reference sequence). The V segment lost 4 bases and the J segment 6 bases; nucleotides outside the gene matches: 3. The CDR3 is CASSKRDRDEKLFF. The CDR3 nucleotides read TGTGCCAGTAGTAAACGGGACAGGGATGAAAAACTGTTTTTT.

The V call is TRBV15, the J call TRBJ1-5; unclear D gene. The V and J ends lost 5 bases and 7 bases respectively, with 18 bases between them. CDR1 and CDR2 from the germline V gene are LNHNV and YYDKDF (reference sequence). This CDR3 is built from 15 residues. CDR3 nucleotides: TGTGCCACCAGCTTGATGAGGGCAGGACTGCAGCCCCAGCATTTT. Protein: CATSLMRAGLQPQHF.

In its sample, this clone was seen once. The rearrangement uses TRBV3-1 (or the pseudogene TRBV3-2) and TRBJ2-1; TRBD2 might be the D (6 bases). CDR1 is LGHDT and CDR2 is YNNKEL in the germline V gene (reference sequence). The germline V and J ends were trimmed by 4 bases and 8 bases, with 18 bases remaining between them. CDR3 length: 15 residues. CDR3 in amino acids: CASSLNREIVYEQFF. The CDR3 bases are TGTGCCAGCAGCCTCAACCGGGAGATTGTCTATGAGCAGTTCTTC.

The count of this clone is one. The J gene is TRBJ2-7, the V gene TRBV9, with D possibly being TRBD1 or TRBD2 (5 bases each). This CDR3 spans 14 amino acids. Germline V gene lookup returns CDR1 SGDLS and CDR2 YYNGEE. The ends were cut back, 3 bases at V and 2 bases at J, with 12 bases in the middle. The CDR3 spells CASSAGTATYEQYF. The CDR3 bases are TGTGCCAGCAGCGCCGGGACGGCCACCTACGAGCAGTACTTC.

The J gene is TRBJ2-7, the V gene TRBV5-6; D not certain. The V end was cut by 0 bases, the J end by 2 bases, with 12 bases between. This CDR3 contains 15 residues. From germline, CDR1 is SGHDT and CDR2 YYEEEE. The DNA for the CDR3 is TGTGCCAGCAGCTTGGCCCCCGGGCGAACCTACGAGCAGTACTTC. Amino acid sequence: CASSLAPGRTYEQYF.

The chain carries TRBV2 and TRBJ1-3, with TRBD1 matching 8 bases. This CDR3 is 15 amino acids long. The V gene's germline CDR1 is SNHLY and CDR2 FYNNEI. Trimming took 5 bases from V and 2 from J; bases not matched to a gene: 5. CDR3 nucleotides: TGTGCCAGCAGTTACCAGGGGGCCACTGGAAACACCATATATTTT. Translation: CASSYQGATGNTIYF.

V and J are TRBV19 and TRBJ1-1; 8 bases are shared with TRBD1. V shed 4 bases and J 5 bases; nucleotides not matched to a gene: 9. The germline CDR1 and CDR2 sequences are LNHDA and SQIVND (reference sequence). The CDR3 is made up of 15 amino acids. CDR3 sequence (DNA): TGTGCCAGTAGTAAAGGACAGGGACGTGGGACTGAAGCTTTCTTT. Its protein product is CASSKGQGRGTEAFF.

The chain carries TRBV13 and TRBJ2-7; D is unresolved. V was shortened by 5 bases and J by 7 bases, with 21 bases between the two germline ends. Germline-derived CDR1 and CDR2 are PRHDT and FYEKMQ (reference sequence). This CDR3 is built from 15 residues. CDR3 nucleotide sequence: TGTGCCAGCAGCGGCTGGTCAGCAAATACGGGTGAGCAGTACTTC. Protein: CASSGWSANTGEQYF.